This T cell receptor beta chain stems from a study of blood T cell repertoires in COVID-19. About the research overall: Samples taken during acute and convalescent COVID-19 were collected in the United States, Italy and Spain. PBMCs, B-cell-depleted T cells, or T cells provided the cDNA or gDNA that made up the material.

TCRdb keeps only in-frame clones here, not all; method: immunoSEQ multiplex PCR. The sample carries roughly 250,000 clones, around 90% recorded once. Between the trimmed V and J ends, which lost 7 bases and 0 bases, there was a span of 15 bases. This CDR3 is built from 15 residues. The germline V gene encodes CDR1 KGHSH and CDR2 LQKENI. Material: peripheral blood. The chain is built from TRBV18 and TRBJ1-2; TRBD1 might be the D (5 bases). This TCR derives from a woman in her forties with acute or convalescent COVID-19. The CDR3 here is CASYDGTPANYGYTF. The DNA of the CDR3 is TGTGCCAGCTACGACGGGACTCCAGCTAACTATGGCTACACCTTC.